This is a list of T cell receptor beta chains from one sample in a study of T cells in Graves' hyperthyroidism and ophthalmopathy. One entry per CDR3 protein, called by TCRdb with MiXCR from the multiplex PCR reads. The repertoire holds hundreds of thousands of distinct CDR3 sequences, with 13% as singletons. Input material: blood. The source is a woman between 18 and 30 years old with Graves' hyperthyroidism. Both conserved end residues are part of each CDR3. A D gene is named only where the DNA matches it firmly. The size field is filled for only some rows; it gives once, few, many or a size class.

j_call clone_size d_call v_call cdr3_aa cdr3_nt
TRBJ2-3 many NA TRBV12-5 CASTVTGGKGAGSTDTQYF TGTGCTAGTACGGTAACCGGGGGGAAGGGGGCAGGCAGCACAGATACGCAGTATTTT
TRBJ1-4 few NA TRBV19 CASSTAGTNEKLFF TGTGCCAGTAGTACGGCTGGGACTAATGAAAAACTGTTTTTT
TRBJ1-1 NA NA TRBV3-1 CASSRGGGDTEAFF TGTGCCAGCAGCCGGGGGGGTGGGGACACTGAAGCTTTCTTT
TRBJ1-2 NA NA TRBV14 CASSQDLVNYGYTF TGTGCCAGCAGCCAAGATCTAGTGAACTATGGCTACACCTTC
TRBJ2-5 many TRBD1 TRBV20-1 CSVYGTGEETQYF TGCAGCGTTTACGGGACAGGCGAAGAGACCCAGTACTTC
TRBJ1-5 many NA TRBV7-2 CASSLDGGGSNQPQHF TGTGCCAGCAGCTTAGATGGGGGTGGGAGCAATCAGCCCCAGCATTTT
TRBJ1-1 NA NA TRBV28 CASSGTPNTEAFF TGTGCCAGCAGTGGGACCCCGAACACTGAAGCTTTCTTT
TRBJ1-5 many NA TRBV7-3 CASSLEYQPQHF TGTGCCAGCAGCCTCGAATATCAGCCCCAGCATTTT
TRBJ1-1 many TRBD1 TRBV28 CASSLTRGGQGLMRSPEAFF TGTGCCAGCAGTCTGACAAGGGGTGGACAGGGGTTAATGAGGTCCCCTGAAGCTTTCTTT
TRBJ2-1 many TRBD2 TRBV7-3 CASSFIAGGSHEQFF TGTGCCAGCAGCTTTATAGCGGGAGGATCCCATGAGCAGTTCTTC
TRBJ1-6 NA NA TRBV28 CASSLYRPGVDSPLHF TGTGCCAGCAGTTTATACAGACCCGGGGTGGATTCACCCCTCCACTTT
TRBJ2-3 many NA TRBV30 CAWSPSWGGLGDTQYF TGTGCCTGGAGTCCCTCCTGGGGCGGCCTGGGGGATACGCAGTATTTT
TRBJ2-7 many NA TRBV5-1 CASSSGSEQYF TGCGCCAGCAGCTCCGGTTCGGAGCAGTACTTC
TRBJ1-5 few TRBD1 TRBV6-9 CASGALRDRAPWGNQPQHF TGTGCCAGCGGAGCGCTCCGGGACAGGGCTCCTTGGGGCAATCAGCCCCAGCATTTT
TRBJ1-1 many TRBD1 TRBV30 CAWTGQANTEAFF TGTGCCTGGACCGGACAGGCGAACACTGAAGCTTTCTTT
TRBJ2-1 many NA TRBV14 CASTPGLVNNEQFF TGTGCCAGCACCCCAGGTTTAGTAAACAATGAGCAGTTCTTC
TRBJ2-5 few TRBD1 TRBV13 CASTRGGRSETQYF TGTGCCAGCACCCGAGGGGGCCGGTCAGAGACCCAGTACTTC
TRBJ1-2 many NA TRBV7-7 CASSPSGGWKGYTF TGTGCTAGCAGCCCCAGCGGGGGATGGAAGGGCTACACCTTC
TRBJ2-1 many TRBD2 TRBV6-2/TRBV6-3 CASSPPPLAGAGNEQFF TGTGCCAGCAGCCCCCCGCCACTAGCGGGAGCGGGCAATGAGCAGTTCTTC
TRBJ1-2 many NA TRBV3-1 CASSLGGGYGYTF TGTGCCAGCAGCCTTGGAGGGGGTTATGGCTACACCTTC
TRBJ2-7 few NA TRBV19 CASSMGGGGYEQYF TGTGCCAGTAGTATGGGAGGGGGCGGCTACGAGCAGTACTTC
TRBJ1-5 many NA TRBV20-1 CSAFRGLGNQPQHF TGCAGTGCTTTCAGGGGATTAGGCAATCAGCCCCAGCATTTT
TRBJ2-1 NA TRBD2 TRBV29-1 CSVGRRLANEQFF TGCAGCGTTGGGCGCCGACTAGCTAATGAGCAGTTCTTC
TRBJ2-7 many NA TRBV11-1 CASSSGDTYEQYF TGTGCCAGCAGCTCAGGAGATACCTACGAGCAGTACTTC
TRBJ1-5 many NA TRBV7-9 CASSPGVGTQPQHF TGTGCCAGCAGCCCAGGGGTTGGTACTCAGCCCCAGCATTTT
TRBJ2-3 NA TRBD2 TRBV28 CASKAGGVDAQYF TGTGCCAGCAAAGCGGGAGGAGTTGATGCGCAGTATTTT
TRBJ2-7 many TRBD2 TRBV28 CASSTTGLAGSYEQYF TGTGCCAGCAGTACCACGGGACTAGCGGGTTCCTACGAGCAGTACTTC
TRBJ2-7 few NA TRBV4-3 CASSQASGQDYEQYF TGCGCCAGCAGCCAAGCCAGCGGGCAAGATTACGAGCAGTACTTC
TRBJ1-1 many TRBD1 TRBV27 CASSRQGSTEAFF TGTGCCAGCAGTCGACAGGGTTCCACTGAAGCTTTCTTT
TRBJ2-2 many NA TRBV12-3/TRBV12-4 CASSLGGKYGDPFF TGTGCCAGCAGTTTAGGCGGGAAATACGGGGACCCGTTTTTT
TRBJ1-1 many NA TRBV6-1 CASSRGQNTEAFF TGTGCCAGCAGTCGCGGACAGAACACTGAAGCTTTCTTT
TRBJ2-7 few NA TRBV18 CASSPPAIDEQYF TGTGCCAGCTCACCCCCCGCAATAGACGAGCAGTACTTC
TRBJ2-7 many TRBD2 TRBV20-1 CSASWPGGLGEQYF TGCAGTGCTAGTTGGCCGGGGGGGCTTGGCGAGCAGTACTTC
TRBJ2-1 NA NA TRBV7-2 CASSRYRDNEQFF TGTGCCAGCAGTCGATATCGGGACAATGAGCAGTTCTTC
TRBJ2-7 many NA TRBV20-1 CSARPSSNTYEQYF TGCAGTGCTAGACCCTCTAGTAACACCTACGAGCAGTACTTC
TRBJ1-4 many NA TRBV2 CASRETNEKLFF TGTGCCAGCAGGGAAACTAATGAAAAACTGTTTTTT
TRBJ2-3 many NA TRBV18 CASSRTDTDTQYF TGTGCCAGCTCCCGGACTGACACAGATACGCAGTATTTT
TRBJ2-2 many TRBD2 TRBV6-1 CASSLAGGLPTGELFF TGTGCCAGCAGTTTAGCGGGGGGGCTCCCCACCGGGGAGCTGTTTTTT
TRBJ2-4 few NA TRBV4-1 CASSQGGTTEAKNIQYF TGCGCCAGCAGCCAAGGGGGAACAACGGAAGCCAAAAACATTCAGTACTTC
TRBJ2-1 NA TRBD2 TRBV19 CASSIEAAGVHEQFF TGTGCCAGTAGTATTGAGGCGGCGGGGGTCCATGAGCAGTTCTTC
TRBJ1-6 many NA TRBV11-2 CASSLGAGESPLHF TGTGCCAGCAGCTTAGGTGCAGGGGAGTCACCCCTCCACTTT
TRBJ1-5 many NA TRBV5-1 CASCARGIAGNQPQHF TGCGCCAGCTGTGCTAGGGGGATTGCCGGCAATCAGCCCCAGCATTTT
TRBJ2-7 many NA TRBV18 CASSLSDGNYEQYF TGTGCCAGCTCACTCTCGGACGGTAACTACGAGCAGTACTTC
TRBJ1-2 many NA TRBV27 CASRGNYGYTF TGTGCCAGCAGGGGTAACTATGGCTACACCTTC
TRBJ2-7 NA TRBD2 TRBV6-1 CASSEVWGGVYEQYF TGTGCCAGCAGTGAAGTTTGGGGGGGGGTCTACGAGCAGTACTTC